One and the same sample provided the 30 T cell receptor beta chains below, sequenced in a study of CD8+CD57+ T cells in acquired aplastic anemia. CDR3 and TCR beta VDJ profiling relied on a genomic DNA template. TCRdb redid the calling of the reads with MiXCR, one entry per CDR3 protein. Of some 220,000 distinct CDR3 sequences in the sample, approximately 35% are singletons; the top ten hold 1.1%. The sample comprised sorted CD4+, CD8+, or CD8+CD57+ T cells (not recorded which) from PBMCs. The receptors shown here come from a human donor in good health, serving as a control.

The chain employs TRBV6-1 and TRBJ2-2; 7 bases fit TRBD1. CDR1 and CDR2 (germline): MNHNS, SASEGT. V lost 0 bases to trimming and J lost 5 bases; unmatched junction nucleotides: 3. The CDR3 is 15 amino acids. The CDR3 region is CASSEAATGTGELFF. DNA for the CDR3: TGTGCCAGCAGTGAAGCGGCGACAGGGACCGGGGAGCTGTTTTTT.

This clonotype was seen only a few times. The genes are TRBV21-1 and TRBJ2-1; the D call TRBD2 from the table was never checked on the DNA. TRBV21-1 is deemed a pseudogene. CDR3 size: 19 residues. The CDR3, as DNA: TGTGCCAGCATCACCCGGGGAGCGGGAGGCGGGAAATCCTACAATGAGCAGTTCTTC. Protein product: CASITRGAGGGKSYNEQFF.

This clonotype showed up just a few times. The CDR3 here is CASSPGQGGGGYTF. The CDR3 bases are TGTGCCAGCTCACCCGGGCAGGGGGGCGGTGGCTACACCTTC. V usage is TRBV18 and J usage is TRBJ1-2; 7 nucleotides agree with TRBD1. The junction had 8 bases not matched to a gene; V was cut back by 3 bases and J by 7 bases. This CDR3 is built from 14 residues. The germline V gene encodes CDR1 KGHSH and CDR2 LQKENI.

This clonotype was seen many times. The V and J genes are TRBV19 and TRBJ1-2, with a weak D call TRBD1 (5 bases). The germline V and J ends were trimmed by 4 bases and 4 bases, with 16 bases remaining between them. This CDR3 spans 15 amino acids. Germline CDR1 reads LNHDA; CDR2 reads SQIVND (reference sequence). The CDR3: CASSRTGPSGYGYTF. For the CDR3, the DNA is TGTGCCAGTAGTAGAACAGGTCCCAGCGGCTATGGCTACACCTTC.

This clonotype occurred many times. The V and J genes are TRBV20-1 and TRBJ2-3; TRBD2 aligns across 7 bases. There are 15 residues in the CDR3. The germline V gene encodes CDR1 DFQATT and CDR2 SNEGSKA (reference sequence). J gave up 2 bases and V 5 bases, and 10 bases lay outside the gene matches. DNA of the CDR3: TGCAGTGCTTCCCCTTGGCGGGAGATCACAGATACGCAGTATTTT. Translation: CSASPWREITDTQYF.

V usage is TRBV12-3 or TRBV12-4 and J usage is TRBJ2-7, with 11 bases identical to TRBD2. There are 19 residues in the CDR3. V shed 3 bases and J 3 bases; nucleotides not matched to a gene: 16. In DNA, the CDR3 is TGTGCCAGCAGTTTGACGTATATAGCGGGAGGGGTACGATACTACGAGCAGTACTTC. Translated: CASSLTYIAGGVRYYEQYF.

This clonotype was counted ten times or more. The chain has TRBV7-3 and TRBJ2-1, with TRBD2 matching 7 bases. Germline assignment: CDR1 SGHTA and CDR2 FQGTGA. The CDR3 has 13 residues. Unmatched junction bases numbered 7, after V lost 7 bases and J lost 7 bases. Written as DNA, the CDR3 is TGTGCCAGCACCCCCGCGGGAGTTAATGAGCAGTTCTTC. Protein: CASTPAGVNEQFF.

This chain links TRBV29-1 with TRBJ1-5; no clear D. V was trimmed by 4 bases and J by 5 bases, leaving 9 bases between them. Germline V lookup: CDR1 SQVTM, CDR2 ANQGSEA. The CDR3 runs to 12 residues. CDR3 region: CSVGQNHQPQHF. As DNA, the CDR3 is TGCAGCGTTGGGCAAAATCATCAGCCCCAGCATTTT. Using reference TRBV29-1 and TRBJ1-5 for the parts outside the CDR3, the full variable domain is SAVISQKPSRDICQRGTSLTIQCQVDSQVTMMFWYRQQPGQSLTLIATANQGSEATYESGFVIDKFPISRPNLTFSTLTVSNMSPEDSSIYLCSVGQNHQPQHFGDGTRLSIL.

Ten or more counts support this clonotype. The genes are TRBV3-1 and TRBJ2-7, with 8 bases that match TRBD1. Germline V gene sequence: CDR1 LGHDT, CDR2 YNNKEL (reference sequence). The ends lost 2 bases at V and 5 bases at J; junction bases unmatched: 5. The CDR3 totals 14 residues. The CDR3 loop is CASSQIGQGHEQYF. The CDR3 DNA is TGTGCCAGCAGCCAAATCGGACAGGGCCACGAGCAGTACTTC.

The rearrangement uses TRBV15 and TRBJ1-5; D is uncertain. This CDR3 has 14 residues. The V and J ends lost 3 bases and 2 bases respectively, with 8 bases between them. Germline-derived CDR1 and CDR2 are LNHNV and YYDKDF (reference sequence). CDR3 sequence: CATSSGFRNQPQHF. The CDR3 nucleotides are TGTGCCACCAGCAGTGGGTTTCGCAATCAGCCCCAGCATTTT.

This clonotype was detected a few times. This chain joins TRBV5-8 and TRBJ2-1; a weak D match, TRBD2 (5 bases). CDR1 is SGHTS, CDR2 YDEGEE, per germline. This CDR3 comprises 14 residues. V lost 7 bases to trimming and J lost 5 bases, with 16 bases between them. The CDR3 DNA follows: TGTGCCAGCGCCGTCATGTCGGGAAACAATGAGCAGTTCTTC. Translated, it gives CASAVMSGNNEQFF.

As concerns this clonotype: It may be a read error: a sequence one base away is much more abundant. The chain uses TRBV12-3 or TRBV12-4 and TRBJ2-3; D unresolved. The CDR3 is made up of 14 amino acids. The CDR3 sequence: CASSFAYSTDTRYF. DNA for the CDR3: TGTGCCAGCAGTTTCGCTTATAGCACAGATACGCGGTATTTT.

V gene TRBV19 combines with J gene TRBJ1-1, with D hard to call. Germline values: CDR1 LNHDA, CDR2 SQIVND (reference sequence). This CDR3 has 12 residues. Between the trimmed V and J ends, which lost 3 bases and 1 base, there was a span of 3 bases. DNA of the CDR3: TGTGCCAGTAGTATCTGGAACACTGAAGCTTTCTTT. It encodes CASSIWNTEAFF.

As for this clonotype: This may be a read error: a much more frequent sequence differs by one nucleotide. The chain joins TRBV20-1 to TRBJ1-1; TRBD1 matches at 7 bases. The CDR3 sequence is 15 residues long. CDR1 is DFQATT, CDR2 SNEGSKA, per germline (reference sequence). CDR3 region: CSAALPGQDIGEALF. CDR3 DNA: TGCAGTGCGGCTTTACCCGGACAGGACATCGGTGAAGCTCTCTTT.

This clonotype was observed a handful of times. This sequence joins TRBV11-2 and TRBJ2-1, with 11 positions matching TRBD1. Trimming cost V 6 bases and J 0 bases; bases outside gene matches: 16. The CDR3 extends over 20 amino acids. CDR1 and CDR2 from the germline V gene are SGHAT and FQNNGV. In DNA, the CDR3 is TGTGCCAGCAGGCTTAGGTCTTGGACAGGGGGCGATAGCTCCTACAATGAGCAGTTCTTC. It yields the protein CASRLRSWTGGDSSYNEQFF.

This clonotype was seen a handful of times. J is TRBJ2-1 and V is TRBV12-3 or TRBV12-4; 8 positions match TRBD2. The CDR3 loop spans 15 amino acids. The J segment lost 2 bases and the V segment lost 7 bases, leaving 7 bases of the junction unmatched. CDR3 coding DNA: TGTGCCAGCACCCCAGCGGGGGATGCCTACAATGAGCAGTTCTTC. It codes for CASTPAGDAYNEQFF.

This clonotype has a count of ten or more. The chain joins TRBV20-1 to TRBJ2-7; the match to TRBD1 covers 9 bases. V shed 5 bases and J 6 bases; nucleotides not matched to a gene: 8. Germline V CDR1 and CDR2: DFQATT, SNEGSKA (reference sequence). The CDR3 sequence is 13 residues long. The CDR3 sequence: CSALRTGAFEQYF. The CDR3, as DNA: TGCAGTGCTCTAAGGACAGGGGCCTTCGAGCAGTACTTC.

Only a few counts were recorded for this clonotype. The gene calls are TRBV25-1 and TRBJ1-6, with D hard to call. CDR1 is MGHDK, CDR2 SYGVNS, per germline. The V and J ends lost 6 bases and 5 bases respectively, with 17 bases between them. The CDR3 is 16 amino acids. The CDR3, as DNA: TGTGCCAGCAGCCCAACCCTGGGCCTTAATAATTCACCCCTCCACTTT. Translation gives CASSPTLGLNNSPLHF.

The sample holds a few counts of this clonotype. Since a much larger clone is just one base distant, this may be a read error. J is TRBJ2-5 and V is TRBV20-1; D might be TRBD1 or TRBD2, each matching 5 bases. The germline gives CDR1 DFQATT, CDR2 SNEGSKA (reference sequence). This CDR3 has 12 residues. The CDR3, as DNA: TGCAGTGCTTGGACGGGGCAAGGGACCCAGTACTTC. Residues: CSAWTGQGTQYF.

A word on this clonotype: A much larger clone differs from this one at a single base, so this may be a read error. V gene TRBV7-3 combines with J gene TRBJ1-3; 10 bases match TRBD1. The CDR3 has 14 residues. V lost 5 bases, J lost 12 bases, and 10 bases stayed unmatched. The germline CDR1 and CDR2 sequences are SGHTA and FQGTGA. The CDR3 DNA follows: TGTGCCAGCAGCCGACAGGGGGCCGGAGACATCATATATTTT. Translating it yields CASSRQGAGDIIYF.

This clonotype was observed a handful of times. A much larger clone lies a single base off, so this may be a read error. V gene TRBV20-1 combines with J gene TRBJ1-6, with D uncertain. The germline V gene has CDR1 DFQATT and CDR2 SNEGSKA (reference sequence). CDR3 length: 12 amino acids. The DNA for the CDR3 is TGCAGTGCCCGGTATAATAATTCACTCCTCCACTTT. Its translation: CSARYNNSLLHF.

Points on this clonotype: The conserved closing phenylalanine or tryptophan is absent in this CDR3, likely reflecting a read error. This rearrangement joins TRBV5-1 to TRBJ1-1; D ambiguous. Between the trimmed V and J ends, which lost 0 bases and 1 base, there was a span of 7 bases. CDR3 size: 14 residues. Per the germline V gene, CDR1 is SGHRS and CDR2 is YFSETQ. The CDR3 protein is CASSLVSGNTEAFL. DNA for the CDR3: TGCGCCAGCAGCTTGGTTTCGGGGAACACTGAAGCTTTCTTA.

A remark on this clonotype: A clone one base away is much larger, so this may be a read error. The chain employs TRBV20-1 and TRBJ1-2; 9 bases map to TRBD1. CDR1 and CDR2 (germline): DFQATT, SNEGSKA (reference sequence). V shed 8 bases and J 3 bases; nucleotides not matched to a gene: 13. The CDR3 covers 15 residues. The CDR3 DNA follows: TGCAGTACTATTATACAGGGGGCCACTGACTATGGCTACACCTTC. Residues: CSTIIQGATDYGYTF.

The chain has TRBV6-2 or TRBV6-3 and TRBJ2-3, with D tentatively TRBD2 (5 bases). The CDR3 length is 18 residues. The V gene lost 2 bases and the J gene lost 2 bases, with 20 bases spanning the gap. Germline V CDR1 and CDR2: MNHEY, SVGEGT. CDR3 region: CASSYGPGELVFTDTQYF. CDR3 DNA: TGTGCCAGCAGTTACGGCCCCGGGGAATTAGTTTTCACAGATACGCAGTATTTT.

As regards this clonotype: This may be a read error: a much more frequent sequence differs by one nucleotide. In DNA form, the CDR3 reads TGTGCCAGCAGCCGGACAGGGAAGCGCTATGGCTACACCTTC. Translating gives CASSRTGKRYGYTF. This sequence joins TRBV2 and TRBJ1-2; 8 bases are shared with TRBD1. After removal of 6 bases from V and 4 bases from J, the junction contained 7 bases not matched to a gene. Germline V CDR1 and CDR2: SNHLY, FYNNEI. This CDR3 region has 14 residues.

This clonotype was observed at least ten times. The chain has TRBV4-1 and TRBJ2-7; TRBD1 matches at 7 bases. With V trimmed by 0 bases and J by 2 bases, 7 bases remained unmatched. In germline, CDR1 is MGHRA, CDR2 YSYEKL. The CDR3 sequence is 16 residues long. This chain's CDR3 is CASSQEMGQITYEQYF. In DNA form, the CDR3 reads TGCGCCAGCAGCCAAGAGATGGGACAGATCACCTACGAGCAGTACTTC.

The J gene is TRBJ2-7, the V gene TRBV2, with TRBD2 identical over 15 bases. Germline V CDR1 and CDR2: SNHLY, FYNNEI. The CDR3 is 15 residues long. Germline trimming cut 9 bases from V and 3 bases from J; bases unmatched to any gene: 6. The chain's CDR3 is CASIGLAGGSYEQYF. In DNA, the CDR3 is TGTGCCAGTATCGGACTAGCGGGGGGGAGCTACGAGCAGTACTTC.

In this sample, this clonotype turned up many times. The chain uses TRBV20-1 and TRBJ1-6; no reliable D call. The ends were cut back, 0 bases at V and 5 bases at J, with 8 bases in the middle. The CDR3 runs to 14 residues. CDR1 DFQATT and CDR2 SNEGSKA come from the germline V gene (reference sequence). The CDR3 DNA follows: TGCAGTGCTAGAGACGCCAATGATAATTCACCCCTCCACTTT. It encodes CSARDANDNSPLHF.

This chain's CDR3 is CSARATRDRAFGELFF. CDR3 nucleotide sequence: TGCAGTGCTAGAGCCACCCGGGACAGGGCTTTCGGGGAGCTGTTTTTT. The chain is built from TRBV20-1 and TRBJ2-2; 9 bases agree with TRBD1. The CDR3 length is 16 residues. Germline assignment: CDR1 DFQATT and CDR2 SNEGSKA (reference sequence). With V trimmed by 1 base and J by 7 bases, 10 bases remained unmatched.

This clonotype was detected a few times. With a much larger clone just one base away, this may be a read error. The V and J genes are TRBV2 and TRBJ2-5, with D possibly called TRBD1 or TRBD2 (5 bases each). This CDR3 has 18 amino acids. Germline CDR1 is SNHLY and CDR2 is FYNNEI. CDR3 sequence (DNA): TGTGCCAGCAGTGAAAGGAGGACAACCCCCGCCGGTCAAGAGGCCCAGTACTTC. Translating it yields CASSERRTTPAGQEAQYF.